The clone carrying this T cell receptor (beta chain) was picked up a small number of times. The antigen is unknown. This specimen comes from a study of cytomegalovirus exposure and HLA in healthy donors. With 8 bases removed from V and 0 bases from J, the gap between germline ends came to 13 bases. CDR1 and CDR2 from the germline V gene are MNHNS and SASEGT. The CDR3 totals 14 residues. Vbeta (60) and Jbeta (13) primers were used in the PCR. Clones were read by immunoSEQ multiplex PCR, and TCRdb kept only the in-frame ones, dropping some. The table lists about 130,000 clones, approximately 80% of them singletons. General study points: Per a prior analysis, the majority of TCR beta V segments were productive roughly 87% or roughly 30% of the time. TCR beta V- and J-gene trimming, according to a later analysis, was linked to a missense DCLRE1C variant. Investigators reported about 160 TCR beta chains as tied to cytomegalovirus.

The rearrangement links TRBV6-1 to TRBJ1-1; D is uncertain. The sample consisted of PBMCs. This clonotype originated in a girl aged 2-10 years in good health and CMV-seronegative. CDR3 sequence reads: CASRTDLMNTEAFF. The CDR3 nucleotides are TGTGCCAGCCGGACTGACCTCATGAACACTGAAGCTTTCTTT.